The rows below give T cell receptor beta chains drawn from one sample of a study of post-analysis software for immune sequencing data. One entry per CDR3 protein, called by TCRdb with MiXCR from the PCR reads. The profile shows roughly 730,000 distinct CDR3 sequences, 25% to 30% of them singletons. The material sequenced was blood. Receptors were obtained from a girl aged 10 to 17 with multiple sclerosis. CDR3s leave out the opening cysteine and the closing phenylalanine or tryptophan. Size is omitted from some rows. Given values are once, few, many or a class for expanded clones.

j_gene | abundance | v_gene | CDR3aa
TRBJ1-5 | few | TRBV12-3/TRBV12-4 | ASSFKVNSNQPQH
TRBJ2-1 | . | TRBV7-2 | ASSLAMRSYNEQF
TRBJ1-1 | . | TRBV27 | ASSISIQNTEAF
TRBJ2-1 | few | TRBV5-1 | ASGGGETASDEQF
TRBJ1-6 | . | TRBV5-6 | ASSKRQIAYNSPLH
TRBJ1-5 | few | TRBV4-1 | ASSQTRGFNQPQH
TRBJ2-3 | few | TRBV20-1 | SARDNLAGGEKDTQY
TRBJ1-1 | few | TRBV10-3 | AISDGGHTEAF
TRBJ2-1 | . | TRBV4-3 | AGSQDGSGRSSEQF
TRBJ1-6 | . | TRBV7-8 | ALGGASPLH
TRBJ1-5 | few | TRBV20-1 | SAAPTRPNNQPQH
TRBJ2-5 | many | TRBV7-2 | ASSSYQETQY
TRBJ1-5 | few | TRBV5-1 | ASSLGQGTQPQH
TRBJ1-6 | few | TRBV10-3 | AISVDGGNNSPLH
TRBJ2-1 | . | TRBV27 | ASSNTGQLYNEQF
TRBJ1-2 | few | TRBV28 | ASSRTDWGYGYT
TRBJ2-1 | . | TRBV18 | ASSPPGRNEQF
TRBJ1-2 | few | TRBV4-1 | ASSQARDRGSGYT
TRBJ2-1 | many | TRBV4-3 | ASSRNRGYNEQF